One and the same sample provided the 24 T cell receptor beta chains below, sequenced in a study of radiation and T cells in renal cell carcinoma. Using immunoSEQ multiplex PCR, the repertoire was profiled, and TCRdb retains in-frame clones only, with some absent. The sample holds 14,000 or so clones, 57% seen once. Treatment given: treatment-naive control, cytoreductive nephrectomy. The sequences come from tumor tissue, collected from a patient whose treatment was nephrectomy without radiotherapy. Source of these receptors: a man aged 50 to 60 with renal cell carcinoma.

The rearrangement joins TRBV19 to TRBJ2-7; D is unresolved. Per germline, CDR1 LNHDA and CDR2 SQIVND (reference sequence). This CDR3 has 14 amino acids. The germline V and J ends were trimmed by 2 bases and 2 bases, with 10 bases remaining between them. CDR3 protein: CASSIHPLTYEQYF. For the CDR3, the DNA is TGTGCCAGTAGTATACATCCCTTAACCTACGAGCAGTACTTC.

The genes are TRBV25-1 and TRBJ1-1; D possibly corresponds to TRBD1 (5 bases). The CDR3 covers 13 residues. Looked up from germline, CDR1 is MGHDK and CDR2 is SYGVNS. Trimming left V 3 bases short and J 5 bases short, with 10 bases between. The chain's CDR3 is CASSDGQGTEAFF. DNA of the CDR3: TGTGCCAGCAGTGATGGGCAGGGTACTGAAGCTTTCTTT.

This sequence joins TRBV5-1 and TRBJ2-7; tentatively, D is TRBD1 (6 bases). Trimming pared 3 bases from V and 0 bases from J, leaving 13 bases between. In germline, CDR1 is SGHRS, CDR2 YFSETQ. The CDR3 spans 15 residues. CDR3 coding DNA: TGCGCCAGCAGCTCACTGGACAGCGCCTCCTACGAGCAGTACTTC. Translation gives CASSSLDSASYEQYF.

V is TRBV25-1 and J is TRBJ2-6; the match to TRBD1 covers 12 bases. The CDR3 spans 17 residues. Trimming cost V 1 base and J 2 bases; bases outside gene matches: 0. CDR1 is MGHDK, CDR2 SYGVNS, per germline. CDR3 bases: TGTGCCAGCAGTGAATGGGACAGGGGGCCTGGGGCCAACGTCCTGACTTTC. Translated: CASSEWDRGPGANVLTF.

This clone was seen more than once but under ten times. The chain carries TRBV2 and TRBJ1-2; no firm D call. V dropped 7 bases and J dropped 6 bases, with 12 bases sitting between them. Germline V CDR1 and CDR2: SNHLY, FYNNEI. This CDR3 spans 12 amino acids. The CDR3 sequence: CASKEGEDGYTF. DNA of the CDR3: TGTGCCAGCAAAGAGGGAGAGGATGGCTACACCTTC.

DNA for the CDR3: TGTGCCAGCAGCACGGGGGACAACAATCAGCCCCAGCATTTT. It encodes CASSTGDNNQPQHF. The V gene is TRBV6-6, the J gene TRBJ1-5, with D perhaps matching TRBD1 (6 bases). The CDR3 length is 14 residues. The V gene lost 6 bases and the J gene lost 3 bases, with 12 bases spanning the gap. Per the germline V gene, CDR1 is MNHNY and CDR2 is SVGAGI (reference sequence).

The J gene is TRBJ1-2, the V gene TRBV5-4; D possibly corresponds to TRBD1 (5 bases). This CDR3 has 13 amino acids. The germline CDR1 and CDR2 sequences are SGHNT and YYREEE (reference sequence). V was cut by 2 bases and J by 1 base, with 6 bases left in between. CDR3 amino acids: CASSLGVNYGYTF. CDR3 sequence (DNA): TGTGCCAGCAGCTTAGGGGTTAACTATGGCTACACCTTC.

This clone was seen more than once but under ten times. V usage is TRBV19 and J usage is TRBJ2-4, with D tentatively TRBD2 (5 bases). V shed 5 bases and J shed 11 bases, with 16 bases lying between them. Germline V gene lookup returns CDR1 LNHDA and CDR2 SQIVND (reference sequence). The CDR3 contains 13 residues. In nucleotides, the CDR3 is TGTGCCAGTAGTCCCTCCGGACTTTCCCTTCAGTACTTC. It translates to CASSPSGLSLQYF.

The rearrangement uses TRBV2 and TRBJ2-7, with 7 positions matching TRBD2. The V gene end was trimmed by 1 base and the J gene end by 9 bases; junction bases not matched to a gene: 9. The CDR3 totals 14 residues. Germline CDR1 is SNHLY and CDR2 is FYNNEI. The CDR3 DNA is TGTGCCAGCAGTGAAGGGCCCGGGACTACTACGCAGTACTTC. This translates into CASSEGPGTTTQYF.

This clone was detected only a few times. This sequence joins TRBV6-6 and TRBJ2-2; 8 nucleotides line up with TRBD2. The V gene end was trimmed by 6 bases and the J gene end by 5 bases; junction bases not matched to a gene: 11. CDR1 and CDR2 (germline): MNHNY, SVGAGI (reference sequence). The CDR3 has 16 amino acids. The CDR3 here is CASRQSGGTGTGELFF. The CDR3 DNA reads as TGTGCCAGCAGGCAAAGCGGGGGCACCGGGACCGGGGAGCTGTTTTTT.

This clone was seen a few times. The chain couples TRBV28 to TRBJ1-5; D unresolved. The CDR3 contains 15 residues. Germline V lookup: CDR1 MDHEN, CDR2 SYDVKM. V shed 1 base and J shed 0 bases, with 7 bases lying between them. CDR3 protein: CASSLSRYSNQPQHF. In DNA, the CDR3 is TGTGCCAGCAGTTTATCCCGGTATAGCAATCAGCCCCAGCATTTT.

This clone was seen only a few times. The J gene is TRBJ1-4, the V gene TRBV14; D remains unclear. Trimming pared 4 bases from V and 0 bases from J, leaving 15 bases between. Looked up from germline, CDR1 is SGHDN and CDR2 is FVKESK. The CDR3 has 17 residues. This CDR3 is CASSLNPLGATNEKLFF. The CDR3 DNA sequence: TGTGCCAGCAGCCTCAACCCGCTAGGAGCAACTAATGAAAAACTGTTTTTT.

The genes are TRBV6-1 and TRBJ1-1; perhaps TRBD1 as D (5 bases). The CDR3 loop spans 15 amino acids. The V gene's germline CDR1 is MNHNS and CDR2 SASEGT. V lost 1 base and J 6 bases, leaving 15 bases between the germline ends. CDR3 DNA: TGTGCCAGCAGTGAAGGGAAGGGGTCGAGGGCTGAAGCTTTCTTT. It encodes CASSEGKGSRAEAFF.

This clone came up a few times. The chain is built from TRBV4-2 and TRBJ1-6; D call uncertain. This CDR3 has 16 amino acids. Germline CDR1 is LGHNA and CDR2 is YNFKEQ. V was clipped by 0 bases and J by 3 bases, with 9 bases between them. Here the CDR3 reads CASSQDGGLYNSPLHF. CDR3 in DNA: TGTGCCAGCAGCCAAGACGGCGGGCTCTATAATTCACCCCTCCACTTT.

V gene TRBV5-1 combines with J gene TRBJ2-5, with D perhaps assigned TRBD1 or TRBD2 (5 bases each). The end of the DNA aligns better with TRBJ2-7, so the J call may be wrong. The CDR3 loop spans 14 amino acids. CDR1 is SGHRS and CDR2 is YFSETQ in the germline V gene. CDR3 sequence (DNA): TGCGCCAGCAGCTTGGGGGACGTCTCCTACGAGCAGTACTTC. Its protein is CASSLGDVSYEQYF.

This clone is judged medium-sized. V and J are TRBV20-1 and TRBJ1-1; D might be TRBD1 (6 bases). Germline CDR1 and CDR2: DFQATT and SNEGSKA (reference sequence). The CDR3 sequence is 10 residues long. V lost 5 bases and J lost 9, with 10 bases in between. Written as DNA, the CDR3 is TGCAGTGCTGTCCGGGACAAAGCTTTCTTT. This gives the protein CSAVRDKAFF.

V gene TRBV25-1 combines with J gene TRBJ1-2, with 7 positions matching TRBD1. Germline trimming cut 6 bases from V and 8 bases from J; bases unmatched to any gene: 9. From germline, CDR1 is MGHDK and CDR2 SYGVNS. This CDR3 has 13 amino acids. The CDR3 sequence: CASRTRDREGYTF. CDR3 in DNA: TGTGCCAGCAGGACGAGAGACAGGGAAGGCTACACCTTC.

The chain links TRBV18 to TRBJ1-2, with D perhaps TRBD1 (5 bases). V dropped 2 bases and J dropped 4 bases, with 14 bases sitting between them. This CDR3 has 15 residues. Germline CDR1 is KGHSH and CDR2 is LQKENI. For the CDR3, the DNA is TGTGCCAGCTCACCATCCCAGGGTTGGGTCTATGGCTACACCTTC. The encoded protein is CASSPSQGWVYGYTF.

The V gene is TRBV5-1, the J gene TRBJ2-3; D ambiguous. Germline V CDR1 and CDR2: SGHRS, YFSETQ. V was clipped by 1 base and J by 0 bases, with 9 bases between them. The CDR3 consists of 15 residues. CDR3 amino acids: CASSLNGQSTDTQYF. CDR3 bases: TGCGCCAGCAGCTTGAACGGGCAAAGCACAGATACGCAGTATTTT. Complete variable domain (other parts from reference TRBV5-1 and TRBJ2-3): KAGVTQTPRYLIKTRGQQVTLSCSPISGHRSVSWYQQTPGQGLQFLFEYFSETQRNKGNFPGRFSGRQFSNSRSEMNVSTLELGDSALYLCASSLNGQSTDTQYFGPGTRLTVL.

This clone was detected only a few times. The chain links TRBV18 to TRBJ2-1, with D unclear. This CDR3 is built from 13 residues. Germline CDR1 is KGHSH and CDR2 is LQKENI. V lost 2 bases and J lost 1, with 3 bases in between. The CDR3 DNA reads as TGTGCCAGCTCACCAAATTCCTACAATGAGCAGTTCTTC. This codes for CASSPNSYNEQFF.

This clone was seen a handful of times. The CDR3 region is CASSWGRGAEGNEQFF. In nucleotides, the CDR3 is TGTGCCAGCAGCTGGGGGCGGGGGGCCGAGGGGAATGAGCAGTTCTTC. The rearrangement joins TRBV5-4 to TRBJ2-1; 8 bases fit TRBD2. The V gene's germline CDR1 is SGHNT and CDR2 YYREEE (reference sequence). V dropped 3 bases and J dropped 7; count of bases not matched to a gene: 12. CDR3 length equals 16 residues.

This clone showed up just once. The chain has TRBV4-1 and TRBJ2-2; D is perhaps TRBD2 (5 bases). This CDR3 has 15 residues. Trimming cost V 1 base and J 5 bases, with 11 bases left between them. The germline V gene encodes CDR1 MGHRA and CDR2 YSYEKL. CDR3 nucleotide sequence: TGCGCCAGCAGCCAAGTAGGGCGAGGGACCGGGGAGCTGTTTTTT. Translated: CASSQVGRGTGELFF.

The chain links TRBV12-5 to TRBJ1-6; no clear D. The V and J ends lost 1 base and 7 bases respectively, with 2 bases between them. The CDR3 is 12 amino acids. Germline V lookup: CDR1 LGHNT, CDR2 FRNRAP. CDR3 in amino acids: CASGLANSPLHF. The DNA for the CDR3 is TGTGCTAGTGGTTTGGCGAATTCACCCCTCCACTTT.

CDR3 region: CASSPLQGRYGYTF. As DNA, the CDR3 is TGTGCCAGCAGTCCCCTACAGGGCCGCTATGGCTACACCTTC. The J gene is TRBJ1-2, the V gene TRBV6-5; tentative D call: TRBD1 (6 bases). V shed 5 bases and J shed 4 bases, with 14 bases lying between them. Germline V gene lookup returns CDR1 MNHEY and CDR2 SVGAGI. The CDR3 consists of 14 residues.